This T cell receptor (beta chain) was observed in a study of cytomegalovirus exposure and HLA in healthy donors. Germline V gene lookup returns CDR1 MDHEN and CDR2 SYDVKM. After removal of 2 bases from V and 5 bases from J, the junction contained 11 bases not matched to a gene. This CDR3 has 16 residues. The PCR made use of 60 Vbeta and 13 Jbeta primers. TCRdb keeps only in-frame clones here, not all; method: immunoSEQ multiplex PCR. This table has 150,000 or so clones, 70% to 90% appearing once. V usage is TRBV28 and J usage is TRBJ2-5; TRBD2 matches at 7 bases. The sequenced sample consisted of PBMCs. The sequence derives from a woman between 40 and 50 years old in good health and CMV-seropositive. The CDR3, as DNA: TGTGCCAGCAGTTTAGAGCGGGGATTCACATGGGAGACCCAGTACTTC. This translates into CASSLERGFTWETQYF. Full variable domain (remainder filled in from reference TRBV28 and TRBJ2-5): DVKVTQSSRYLVKRTGEKVFLECVQDMDHENMFWYRQDPGLGLRLIYFSYDVKMKEKGDIPEGYSVSREKKERFSLILESASTNQTSMYLCASSLERGFTWETQYFGPGTRLLVL.